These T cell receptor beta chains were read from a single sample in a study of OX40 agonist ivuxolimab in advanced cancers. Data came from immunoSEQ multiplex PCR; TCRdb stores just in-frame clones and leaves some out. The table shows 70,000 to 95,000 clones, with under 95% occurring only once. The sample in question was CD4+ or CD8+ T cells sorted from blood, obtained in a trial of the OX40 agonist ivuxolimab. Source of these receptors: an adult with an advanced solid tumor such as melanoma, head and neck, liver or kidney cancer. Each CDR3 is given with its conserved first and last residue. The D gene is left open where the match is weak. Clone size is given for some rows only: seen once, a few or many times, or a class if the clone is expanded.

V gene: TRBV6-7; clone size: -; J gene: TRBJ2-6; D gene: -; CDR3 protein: CASSYSNLPRSSGANVLTF; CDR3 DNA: TGTGCCAGCAGTTACTCGAACTTGCCTAGGAGCTCTGGGGCCAACGTCCTGACTTTC
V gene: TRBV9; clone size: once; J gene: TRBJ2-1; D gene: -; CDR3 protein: CASSVGVVSYNEQFF; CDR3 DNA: TGTGCCAGCAGCGTAGGAGTCGTTTCCTACAATGAGCAGTTCTTC
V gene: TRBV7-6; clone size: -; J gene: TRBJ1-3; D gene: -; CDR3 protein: CASSRGQLISGNTIYF; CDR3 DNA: TGTGCCAGCAGCCGAGGACAGCTTATCTCTGGAAACACCATATATTTT
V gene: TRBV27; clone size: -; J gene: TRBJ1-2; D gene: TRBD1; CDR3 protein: CASSLSTTGMRGYTF; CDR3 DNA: TGTGCCAGCAGTTTATCCACGACAGGGATGCGCGGCTACACCTTC
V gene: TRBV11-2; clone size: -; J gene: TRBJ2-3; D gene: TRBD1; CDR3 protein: CASSLARPGGSTDTQYF; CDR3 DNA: TGTGCCAGCAGCTTAGCTAGGCCAGGGGGTTCCACAGATACGCAGTATTTT
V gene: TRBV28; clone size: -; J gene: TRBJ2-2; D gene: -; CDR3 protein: CASSTVRELFF; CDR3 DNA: TGTGCCAGCTCGACGGTGCGGGAGCTGTTTTTT
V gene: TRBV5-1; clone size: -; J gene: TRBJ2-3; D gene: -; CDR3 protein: CASSLAASTDTQYF; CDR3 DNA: TGCGCCAGCAGCTTAGCGGCTAGCACAGATACGCAGTATTTT
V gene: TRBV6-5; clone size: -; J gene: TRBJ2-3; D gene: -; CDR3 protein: CASSYRQFTDTQYF; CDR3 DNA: TGTGCCAGCAGTTACCGACAGTTCACAGATACGCAGTATTTT
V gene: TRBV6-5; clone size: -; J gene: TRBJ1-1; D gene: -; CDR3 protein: CASSYSLGQKNTEAFF; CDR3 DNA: TGTGCCAGCAGTTACTCACTTGGACAGAAGAACACTGAAGCTTTCTTT
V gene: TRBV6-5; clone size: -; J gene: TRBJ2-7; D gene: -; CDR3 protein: CASDGSYEQYF; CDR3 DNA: TGTGCCAGCGACGGTTCCTACGAGCAGTACTTC
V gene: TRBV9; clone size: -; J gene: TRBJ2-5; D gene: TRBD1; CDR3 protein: CASSPWGQGTAQTQYF; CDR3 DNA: TGTGCCAGCAGCCCCTGGGGACAGGGGACGGCGCAGACCCAGTACTTC
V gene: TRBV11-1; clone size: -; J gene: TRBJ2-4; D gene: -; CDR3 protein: CASSPSGTQLAKNIQYF; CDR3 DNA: TGTGCCAGCAGCCCCTCAGGGACACAGCTAGCCAAAAACATTCAGTACTTC
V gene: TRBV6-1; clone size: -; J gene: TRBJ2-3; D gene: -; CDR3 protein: CASSELGAIGTQYF; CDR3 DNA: TGTGCCAGCAGTGAATTAGGAGCGATAGGTACGCAGTATTTT
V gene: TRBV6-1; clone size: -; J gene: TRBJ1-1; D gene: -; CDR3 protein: CASSDGRTEAFF; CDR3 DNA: TGTGCCAGCAGTGATGGGAGGACTGAAGCTTTCTTT
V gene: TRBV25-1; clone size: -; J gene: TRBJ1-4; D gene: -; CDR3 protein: CASSELAGKLFF; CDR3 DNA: TGTGCCAGCAGTGAGTTAGCGGGAAAACTGTTTTTT
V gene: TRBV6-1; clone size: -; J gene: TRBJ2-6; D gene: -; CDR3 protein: CASPSGANVLTF; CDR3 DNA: TGTGCCAGCCCTTCTGGGGCCAACGTCCTGACTTTC
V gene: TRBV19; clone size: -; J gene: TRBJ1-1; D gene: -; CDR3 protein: CASSRLGPEAFF; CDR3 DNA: TGTGCCAGTAGCCGCCTGGGGCCTGAAGCTTTCTTT
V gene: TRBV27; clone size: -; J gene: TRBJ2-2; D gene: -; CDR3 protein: CASSFWGANTGELFF; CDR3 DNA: TGTGCCAGCAGTTTCTGGGGAGCGAACACCGGGGAGCTGTTTTTT
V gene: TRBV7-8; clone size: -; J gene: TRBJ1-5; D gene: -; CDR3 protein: CASSLGEGSGQPQHF; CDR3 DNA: TGTGCCAGCAGCTTAGGAGAGGGGAGCGGTCAGCCCCAGCATTTT
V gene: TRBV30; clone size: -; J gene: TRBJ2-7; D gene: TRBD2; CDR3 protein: CAWTPAGGSYEQYF; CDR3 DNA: TGTGCCTGGACCCCAGCGGGAGGTTCCTACGAGCAGTACTTC
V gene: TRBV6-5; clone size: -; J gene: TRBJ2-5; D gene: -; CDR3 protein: CASSYEGRGETQYF; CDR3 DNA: TGTGCCAGCAGCTACGAGGGCAGGGGAGAGACCCAGTACTTC
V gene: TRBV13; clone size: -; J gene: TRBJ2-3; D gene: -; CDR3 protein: CASRAFLGTTGTQYF; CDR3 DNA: TGTGCCAGCAGGGCTTTTCTCGGGACAACAGGTACGCAGTATTTT
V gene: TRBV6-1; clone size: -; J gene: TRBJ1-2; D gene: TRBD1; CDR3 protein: CASSESWTDRGFGYTF; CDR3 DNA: TGTGCCAGCAGTGAATCATGGACCGACAGGGGATTCGGCTACACCTTC
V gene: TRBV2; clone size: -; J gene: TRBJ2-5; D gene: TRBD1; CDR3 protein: CASRRTGTQETQYF; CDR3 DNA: TGTGCCAGCAGGCGGACAGGCACCCAAGAGACCCAGTACTTC
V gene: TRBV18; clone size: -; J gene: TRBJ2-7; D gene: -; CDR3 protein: CASSPLQGSHEQYF; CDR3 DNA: TGTGCCAGCTCACCCCTCCAGGGGTCCCACGAGCAGTACTTC
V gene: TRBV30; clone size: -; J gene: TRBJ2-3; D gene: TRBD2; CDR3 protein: CAWSVQSGGTDTQYF; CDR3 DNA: TGTGCCTGGAGTGTACAAAGCGGGGGTACAGATACGCAGTATTTT
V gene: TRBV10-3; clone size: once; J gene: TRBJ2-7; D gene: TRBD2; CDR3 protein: CAISEGTSGSYEQYF; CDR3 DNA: TGTGCCATCAGTGAGGGGACTAGCGGATCCTACGAGCAGTACTTC
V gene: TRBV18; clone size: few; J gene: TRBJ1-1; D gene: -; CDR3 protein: CASSPAGAEAFF; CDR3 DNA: TGTGCCAGCTCACCAGCAGGGGCTGAAGCTTTCTTT
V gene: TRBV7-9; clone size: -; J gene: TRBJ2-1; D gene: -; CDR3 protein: CASSFKGVYNEQFF; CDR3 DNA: TGTGCCAGCAGCTTCAAAGGAGTATACAATGAGCAGTTCTTC
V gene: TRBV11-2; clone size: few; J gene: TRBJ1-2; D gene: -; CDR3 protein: CASSPWGHLDYGYTF; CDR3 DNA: TGTGCCAGCAGCCCATGGGGACACCTTGACTATGGCTACACCTTC
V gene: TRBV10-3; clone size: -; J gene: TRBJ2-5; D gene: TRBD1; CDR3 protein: CATGQAQETQYF; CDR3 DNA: TGTGCCACGGGACAGGCCCAAGAGACCCAGTACTTC
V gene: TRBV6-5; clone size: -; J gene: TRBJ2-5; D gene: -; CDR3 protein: CASSYGVTGHGETQYF; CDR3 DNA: TGTGCCAGCAGTTACGGGGTCACAGGGCACGGAGAGACCCAGTACTTC
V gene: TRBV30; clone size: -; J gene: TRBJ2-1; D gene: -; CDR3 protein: CAWSRFGEQFF; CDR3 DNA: TGTGCCTGGAGTCGCTTTGGTGAGCAGTTCTTC
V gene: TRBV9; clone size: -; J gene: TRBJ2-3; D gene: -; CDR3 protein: CASSATGTDTQYF; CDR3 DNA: TGTGCCAGCAGCGCTACGGGCACAGATACGCAGTATTTT
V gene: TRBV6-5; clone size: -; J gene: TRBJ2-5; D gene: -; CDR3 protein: CASSLNVAQETQYF; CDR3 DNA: TGTGCCAGCAGCCTAAACGTGGCCCAAGAGACCCAGTACTTC
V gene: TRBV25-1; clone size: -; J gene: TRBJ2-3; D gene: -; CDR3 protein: CASRGQLSTDTQYF; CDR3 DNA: TGTGCCAGCAGAGGACAGCTTAGCACAGATACGCAGTATTTT
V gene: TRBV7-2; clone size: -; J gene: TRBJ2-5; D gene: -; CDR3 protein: CASSSRGETQYF; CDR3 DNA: TGTGCCAGCAGCTCGAGGGGGGAGACCCAGTACTTC
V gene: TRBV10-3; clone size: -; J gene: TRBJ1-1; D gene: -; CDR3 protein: CASSYTPNTEAFF; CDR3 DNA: TGTGCCAGCAGCTATACACCAAACACTGAAGCTTTCTTT
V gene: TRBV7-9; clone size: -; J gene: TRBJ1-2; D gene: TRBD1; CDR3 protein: CASSPQGTGTYGYTF; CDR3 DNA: TGTGCCAGCAGCCCCCAAGGGACAGGGACCTATGGCTACACCTTC
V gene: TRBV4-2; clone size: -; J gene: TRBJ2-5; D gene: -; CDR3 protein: CASSLAGSQETQYF; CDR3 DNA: TGTGCCAGCAGCTTGGCAGGGTCTCAAGAGACCCAGTACTTC
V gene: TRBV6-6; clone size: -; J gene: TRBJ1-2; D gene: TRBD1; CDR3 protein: CASSLDRGDYGYTF; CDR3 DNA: TGTGCCAGCAGCTTGGACAGGGGGGACTATGGCTACACCTTC
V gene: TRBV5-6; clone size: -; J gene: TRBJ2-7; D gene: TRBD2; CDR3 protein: CASSLNSGREYF; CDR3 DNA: TGTGCCAGCAGCTTGAATAGCGGGAGGGAGTACTTC
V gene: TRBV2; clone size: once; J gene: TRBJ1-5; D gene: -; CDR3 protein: CASHLLGGRGQPQHF; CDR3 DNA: TGTGCCAGCCACTTACTAGGGGGTCGGGGTCAGCCCCAGCATTTT
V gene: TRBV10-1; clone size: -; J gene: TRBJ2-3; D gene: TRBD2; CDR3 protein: CASSESTSGGTDTQYF; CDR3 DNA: TGCGCCAGCAGTGAGTCGACTAGCGGGGGCACAGATACGCAGTATTTT
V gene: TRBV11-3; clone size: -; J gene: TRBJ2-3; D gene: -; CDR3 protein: CASSRGWTQYF; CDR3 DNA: TGTGCCAGCAGTAGAGGCTGGACCCAGTATTTT
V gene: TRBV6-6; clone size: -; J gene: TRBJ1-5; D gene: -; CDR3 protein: CASSGDRISNQPQHF; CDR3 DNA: TGTGCCAGCAGTGGAGACAGGATTAGCAATCAGCCCCAGCATTTT
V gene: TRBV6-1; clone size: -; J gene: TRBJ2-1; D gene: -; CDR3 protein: CASSVGGGTNEQFF; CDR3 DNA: TGTGCCAGCAGTGTAGGTGGAGGGACGAATGAGCAGTTCTTC
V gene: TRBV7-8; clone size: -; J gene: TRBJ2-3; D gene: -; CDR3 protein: CASSLGSNPDTQYF; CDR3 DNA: TGTGCCAGTTCGCTCGGGAGTAACCCAGATACGCAGTATTTT
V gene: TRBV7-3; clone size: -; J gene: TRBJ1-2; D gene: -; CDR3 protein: CASSGPLRAGYTF; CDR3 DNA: TGTGCCAGCAGCGGACCGCTTCGGGCCGGCTACACCTTC
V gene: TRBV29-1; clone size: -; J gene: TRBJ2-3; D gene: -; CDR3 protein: CSVELWDTQYF; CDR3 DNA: TGCAGCGTTGAATTATGGGATACGCAGTATTTT
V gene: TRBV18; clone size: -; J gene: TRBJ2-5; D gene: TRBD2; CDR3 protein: CASSPLAGAQETQYF; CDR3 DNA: TGTGCCAGCTCACCCTTAGCGGGAGCACAAGAGACCCAGTACTTC
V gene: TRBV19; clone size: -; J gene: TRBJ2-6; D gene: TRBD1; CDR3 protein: CASSQQGKGANVLTF; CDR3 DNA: TGTGCCAGTAGCCAACAGGGGAAGGGGGCCAACGTCCTGACTTTC
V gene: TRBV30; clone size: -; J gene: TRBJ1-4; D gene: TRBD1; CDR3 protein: CAWSKNRGQEKLFF; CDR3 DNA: TGTGCCTGGAGTAAGAACAGGGGGCAGGAAAAACTGTTTTTT
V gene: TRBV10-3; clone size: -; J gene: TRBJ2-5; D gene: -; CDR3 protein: CAISEYGGQETQYF; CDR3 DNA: TGTGCCATCAGTGAATACGGTGGGCAAGAGACCCAGTACTTC
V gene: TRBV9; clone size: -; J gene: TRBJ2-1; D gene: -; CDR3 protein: CASRDRLNEQFF; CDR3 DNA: TGTGCCAGCCGGGATCGGCTTAATGAGCAGTTCTTC
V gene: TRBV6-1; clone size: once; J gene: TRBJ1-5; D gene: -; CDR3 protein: CASSEQGGNQPQHF; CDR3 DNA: TGTGCCAGCAGTGAGCAGGGCGGCAATCAGCCCCAGCATTTT
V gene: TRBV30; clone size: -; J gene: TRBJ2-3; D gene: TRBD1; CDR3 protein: CAWSAGGQGFTDTQYF; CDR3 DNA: TGTGCCTGGAGCGCTGGGGGACAGGGGTTTACAGATACGCAGTATTTT
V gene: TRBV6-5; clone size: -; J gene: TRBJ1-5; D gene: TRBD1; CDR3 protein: CASRTGGGGNQPQHF; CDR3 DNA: TGTGCCAGCAGAACAGGGGGTGGGGGCAATCAGCCCCAGCATTTT
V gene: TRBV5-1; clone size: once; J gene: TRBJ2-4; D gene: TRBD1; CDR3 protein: CASSLDPGGISGIAKNIQYF; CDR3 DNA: TGCGCCAGCAGCTTGGACCCAGGGGGCATCTCAGGGATAGCCAAAAACATTCAGTACTTC